This passage covers 26 T cell receptor beta chains from one sample sequenced in a study of type 1 regulatory T cells. What these receptors recognize is not known. Each CDR3 protein gets one entry after TCRdb re-called the reads with MiXCR. The sample includes about 42,000 distinct CDR3 sequences, 10% to 15% seen only once; the top ten take roughly 8%. The source material was cultured non-Tr1 T cells, either the whole culture or a sorted T cell fraction (not recorded which). The receptor source for this set is a human donor in good health.

This clonotype was observed many times. The V call is TRBV24-1, the J call TRBJ2-1; D remains unclear. Germline V CDR1 and CDR2: KGHDR, SFDVKD. This CDR3 comprises 12 residues. Between the trimmed V and J ends, which lost 7 bases and 2 bases, there was a span of 5 bases. CDR3 amino acids: CATSRPYNEQFF. The CDR3, as DNA: TGTGCCACCAGCCGGCCCTACAATGAGCAGTTCTTC.

This clonotype was counted between two and nine times. The rearrangement uses TRBV28 and TRBJ1-5; 7 nucleotides align to TRBD1. This CDR3 is built from 14 residues. CDR1 and CDR2 from the germline V gene are MDHEN and SYDVKM. Trimming at V came to 7 bases and at J to 7 bases, leaving 10 bases not matched to a gene. The CDR3 DNA is TGTGCCAGCACCCCAGGGGGGTCGGGCCAGCCCCAGCATTTT. This codes for CASTPGGSGQPQHF.

Regarding this clonotype: A single base separates this from a much larger clone, so it may be a read error. This CDR3 is missing its conserved last phenylalanine or tryptophan, likely due to a read error. The rearrangement links TRBV27 to TRBJ1-2; 8 nucleotides line up with TRBD1. Germline V CDR1 and CDR2: MNHEY, SMNVEV (reference sequence). V was pared by 5 bases and J by 3 bases, with 8 bases of the junction left unmatched. This CDR3 comprises 15 residues. Here the CDR3 DNA reads TGTGCCAGCAGTAGGACAGGGAGGAACGACTATGGCTACACCCTC. The encoded protein is CASSRTGRNDYGYTL.

In its sample, this clonotype was seen many times. V and J are TRBV7-8 and TRBJ1-5, with 7 positions matching TRBD1. The CDR3 extends over 14 amino acids. J gave up 7 bases and V 5 bases, and 8 bases lay outside the gene matches. Looked up from germline, CDR1 is SGHVS and CDR2 is FQNEAQ. The CDR3 protein is CASSPNRGQQPQHF. DNA for the CDR3: TGTGCCAGCAGCCCGAACAGGGGTCAACAGCCCCAGCATTTT.

Only a few counts were recorded for this clonotype. This sequence joins TRBV5-6 and TRBJ2-7; D uncertain. CDR1 SGHDT and CDR2 YYEEEE come from the germline V gene. The ends were cut back, 7 bases at V and 5 bases at J, with 10 bases in the middle. The CDR3 runs 11 residues. In nucleotides, the CDR3 is TGTGCCAGCTCCCGTGCCCACGAGCAGTACTTC. The encoded protein is CASSRAHEQYF.

This clonotype was seen once. A read error is possible here, since a much larger clone lies one base away. The gene calls are TRBV6-1 and TRBJ2-3, with 8 bases lining up with TRBD1. Germline V gives CDR1 MNHNS, CDR2 SASEGT. The CDR3 extends over 15 amino acids. This chain's CDR3 is CVSREQGGFTDTQYF. CDR3 nucleotides: TGTGTCAGCAGGGAACAGGGGGGATTCACAGATACGCAGTATTTT.

This clonotype was seen a handful of times. The chain has TRBV4-2 and TRBJ1-6; 8 bases are shared with TRBD1. J lost 14 bases, V lost 0 bases, and 9 bases had no gene match. CDR3 length: 15 amino acids. Germline V gives CDR1 LGHNA, CDR2 YNFKEQ. The CDR3 reads CASSQDGTGWDSLHF. The CDR3 region has the DNA TGTGCCAGCAGCCAAGATGGGACAGGTTGGGATTCCCTCCACTTT.

This clonotype has just a few counts. The genes are TRBV12-3 or TRBV12-4 and TRBJ2-7; D is uncertain. This CDR3 region has 12 residues. V lost 8 bases, J lost 1 base, and 9 bases lay in between. CDR3 bases: TGTGCCAGCGCGAGTCAGTCCTACGAGCAGTACTTC. This encodes CASASQSYEQYF.

The chain uses TRBV7-9 and TRBJ2-1; TRBD2 is a possible D gene (5 bases). The CDR3 consists of 15 residues. Germline V gives CDR1 SEHNR, CDR2 FQNEAQ (reference sequence). V gave up 7 bases and J gave up 10 bases, with 23 bases separating them. The CDR3 here is CASTTEIGYSGEQFF. In DNA, the CDR3 is TGTGCCAGCACCACCGAGATCGGGTACTCGGGAGAGCAGTTCTTC. Looking up the rest from reference TRBV7-9 and TRBJ2-1 gives the full variable domain: DTGVSQNPRHKITKRGQNVTFRCDPISEHNRLYWYRQTLGQGPEFLTYFQNEAQLEKSRLLSDRFSAERPKGSFSTLEIQRTEQGDSAMYLCASTTEIGYSGEQFFGPGTRLTVL.

Many counts were recorded for this clonotype. The V and J genes are TRBV20-1 and TRBJ1-2; 9 nucleotides match TRBD1. Germline CDR1 reads DFQATT; CDR2 reads SNEGSKA (reference sequence). V gave up 6 bases and J gave up 0 bases; unmatched junction bases: 8. This CDR3 has 15 amino acids. CDR3 loop: CSAPGQGMSNYGYTF. CDR3 sequence (DNA): TGCAGTGCACCTGGACAGGGGATGTCTAACTATGGCTACACCTTC.

This clonotype has ten or more counts. The chain links TRBV5-1 to TRBJ1-6; tentative D call: TRBD1 (5 bases). This CDR3 spans 16 amino acids. Trimming removed 4 bases from V and 10 bases from J, with 21 bases in between. In germline, CDR1 is SGHRS, CDR2 YFSETQ. CDR3 sequence: CASSGGTAALGSPLHF. CDR3 coding DNA: TGCGCCAGCAGCGGGGGGACGGCCGCCTTGGGATCACCCCTCCACTTT.

This clonotype was detected ten times or more. The chain's CDR3 is CSVAGRDSTDTQYF. CDR3 DNA sequence: TGCAGTGTAGCGGGACGGGATAGCACAGATACGCAGTATTTT. The chain has TRBV20-1 and TRBJ2-3; 8 nucleotides match TRBD2. The ends lost 7 bases at V and 0 bases at J; junction bases unmatched: 6. Per germline, CDR1 DFQATT and CDR2 SNEGSKA (reference sequence). CDR3 length equals 14 residues.

This clonotype came up many times. CDR3 residues: CASSLNGGGDEQYF. CDR3 coding DNA: TGTGCCAGCAGCTTAAATGGGGGTGGCGACGAGCAGTACTTC. J is TRBJ2-7 and V is TRBV7-3, with D perhaps matching TRBD1 or TRBD2 (5 bases each). The CDR3 consists of 14 residues. Germline V lookup: CDR1 SGHTA, CDR2 FQGTGA. Trimming left V 1 base short and J 5 bases short, with 12 bases between.

This clonotype has more than one count but fewer than ten. V is TRBV5-1 and J is TRBJ2-5, with 10 bases identical to TRBD2. The CDR3 runs 16 residues. V lost 0 bases, J lost 5 bases, and 7 bases stayed unmatched. Per germline, CDR1 SGHRS and CDR2 YFSETQ. The CDR3 nucleotides read TGCGCCAGCAGCTTGGTGCTAGCGGGAGTTGGGGAGACCCAGTACTTC. Its translation: CASSLVLAGVGETQYF.

This clonotype has a count of ten or more. The chain joins TRBV10-3 to TRBJ2-4; D is unclear. Germline loops: CDR1 ENHRY, CDR2 SYGVKD. The CDR3 contains 16 residues. V dropped 0 bases and J dropped 1 base, with 10 bases sitting between them. The CDR3 DNA reads as TGTGCCATCAGTGAGTCCGCATCGACGGCCAAAAACATTCAGTACTTC. This gives the protein CAISESASTAKNIQYF.

At least ten counts were recorded for this clonotype. J is TRBJ2-1 and V is TRBV9; 10 bases line up with TRBD2. Germline V gene lookup returns CDR1 SGDLS and CDR2 YYNGEE. V gave up 0 bases and J gave up 7 bases; unmatched junction bases: 4. The CDR3 consists of 15 residues. DNA for the CDR3: TGTGCCAGCAGCGTAGATCCACTAGCGGGGAATGAGCAGTTCTTC. This sequence encodes CASSVDPLAGNEQFF.

About this clonotype: A much larger clone lies one base from this, so it may be a read error. V is TRBV28 and J is TRBJ1-2; unclear D gene. Germline V gives CDR1 MDHEN, CDR2 SYDVKM. The length of the CDR3 is 12 residues. The chain's CDR3 is CANSLLSGGYTF. The CDR3 DNA sequence: TGTGCCAACAGTTTACTCTCGGGTGGCTACACCTTC.

The sample holds many counts of this clonotype. The rearrangement links TRBV5-1 to TRBJ2-7; 9 bases align to TRBD1. The J segment lost 3 bases and the V segment lost 4 bases, leaving 5 bases of the junction unmatched. Looked up from germline, CDR1 is SGHRS and CDR2 is YFSETQ. The CDR3 contains 14 residues. The CDR3 is CASSRTGENYEQYF. The CDR3 nucleotides read TGCGCCAGCAGCCGGACAGGGGAGAACTACGAGCAGTACTTC.

This clonotype was seen at least ten times. The genes are TRBV18 and TRBJ2-3; TRBD2 agrees at 10 bases. The V gene's germline CDR1 is KGHSH and CDR2 LQKENI. Trimming removed 6 bases from V and 4 bases from J; junction bases left unmatched: 10. This CDR3 spans 16 amino acids. CDR3: CASSRNSGRSADTQYF. CDR3 coding DNA: TGTGCCAGCTCTCGAAATAGCGGGAGGAGCGCAGATACGCAGTATTTT.

This clonotype showed up many times. The CDR3 bases are TGCGCCAGCAGCCCCGGCGGGAACACCGGGGAGCTGTTTTTT. This gives the protein CASSPGGNTGELFF. The chain uses TRBV5-1 and TRBJ2-2, with D unresolved. CDR1 is SGHRS, CDR2 YFSETQ, per germline. The CDR3 has 14 residues. The germline V and J ends were trimmed by 4 bases and 1 base, with 8 bases remaining between them. Using reference TRBV5-1 and TRBJ2-2 for the parts outside the CDR3, the full variable domain is KAGVTQTPRYLIKTRGQQVTLSCSPISGHRSVSWYQQTPGQGLQFLFEYFSETQRNKGNFPGRFSGRQFSNSRSEMNVSTLELGDSALYLCASSPGGNTGELFFGEGSRLTVL.

The gene calls are TRBV7-3 and TRBJ2-1; D might be TRBD2 (5 bases). The CDR3 is made up of 13 amino acids. CDR1 and CDR2 from the germline V gene are SGHTA and FQGTGA. The germline V and J ends were trimmed by 5 bases and 11 bases, with 16 bases remaining between them. Written as DNA, the CDR3 is TGTGCCAGCAGCCGATCCGCGAGGAGGAAGCAGTTCTTC. It specifies CASSRSARRKQFF.

In this sample, this clonotype turned up many times. V is TRBV7-2 and J is TRBJ2-3; the D gene is possibly TRBD2 (6 bases). Trimming removed 7 bases at V and 2 bases at J, with 13 bases between. The germline V gene has CDR1 SGHTA and CDR2 FQGNSA. The CDR3 is 14 residues long. The CDR3 region has the DNA TGTGCCAGCACCAGTAGCGGCTACACAGATACGCAGTATTTT. Translating gives CASTSSGYTDTQYF. The entire variable domain, with the rest obtained from reference TRBV7-2 and TRBJ2-3, is as follows: GAGVSQSPSNKVTEKGKDVELRCDPISGHTALYWYRQSLGQGLEFLIYFQGNSAPDKSGLPSDRFSAERTGGSVSTLTIQRTQQEDSAVYLCASTSSGYTDTQYFGPGTRLTVL.

As for this clonotype: This could be a read error, since a much larger clone is one nucleotide away. V is TRBV2 and J is TRBJ2-5; D unresolved. Germline loops: CDR1 SNHLY, CDR2 FYNNEI. This CDR3 is 12 amino acids long. The chain's CDR3 is CAGSETEATQYF. The CDR3 nucleotides are TGTGCCGGCAGTGAGACGGAAGCGACCCAGTACTTC.

The chain combines TRBV7-8 with TRBJ2-7, with 9 bases lining up with TRBD2. Losses at the gene ends were 4 bases for V and 2 bases for J; bases not matched to a gene: 3. The CDR3 runs to 14 residues. In germline, CDR1 is SGHVS, CDR2 FQNEAQ. The CDR3 nucleotides are TGTGCCAGCAGCTACGCGGGAGGGCCCTACGAGCAGTACTTC. Protein sequence: CASSYAGGPYEQYF.

This clonotype was observed a handful of times. The chain has TRBV20-1 and TRBJ2-4; TRBD2 matches 10 bases. Germline assignment: CDR1 DFQATT and CDR2 SNEGSKA (reference sequence). The CDR3 contains 15 residues. Unmatched junction bases numbered 5, after V lost 3 bases and J lost 3 bases. The CDR3 reads CSASQLAGVKNIQYF. CDR3 bases: TGCAGTGCTAGTCAGCTAGCGGGAGTCAAAAACATTCAGTACTTC.

This clonotype was seen ten or more times. The gene calls are TRBV20-1 and TRBJ2-3, with 14 bases aligning to TRBD2. Germline V gives CDR1 DFQATT, CDR2 SNEGSKA (reference sequence). The CDR3 is made up of 15 amino acids. With 0 bases clipped from V and 8 bases from J, the junction kept 4 bases outside the gene matches. The DNA for the CDR3 is TGCAGTGCTAGAGATCCGGGACTAGCGGGAGCTACGCAGTATTTT. Translating it yields CSARDPGLAGATQYF.